Below, 21 T cell receptor beta chains from the same sample are listed, as sequenced in a study of T-cell memory formation after mild COVID-19. TCRdb analysed the 5' RACE reads with MiXCR anew, one entry per CDR3 protein. The sample lists approximately 500,000 distinct CDR3 sequences, roughly 25% occurring once. Sequencing was carried out using PBMCs or a T cell subset sorted from them (not recorded which). These receptors all come from an adult woman who had mild COVID-19 (a few samples of this study predate the infection). Cell type and time point are not known.

The V call is TRBV5-1, the J call TRBJ2-3, with D possibly matching TRBD1 (5 bases). CDR1 is SGHRS and CDR2 is YFSETQ in the germline V gene. V lost 2 bases to trimming and J lost 11 bases, with 15 bases between them. The CDR3 is 13 residues long. Written as DNA, the CDR3 is TGCGCCAGCAGCTTTACTCAGGGTGAAGAGCAGTATTTT. It is translated as CASSFTQGEEQYF.

The rearrangement joins TRBV4-2 to TRBJ2-1; D might be TRBD2 (6 bases). CDR3 size: 15 residues. Germline V gene lookup returns CDR1 LGHNA and CDR2 YNFKEQ. Trimming took off 3 bases at V and 4 bases at J, with 13 bases between the two ends. CDR3 DNA sequence: TGTGCCAGCAGCCAGGACTACGGCCTTTACAATGAGCAGTTCTTC. Amino acids: CASSQDYGLYNEQFF.

J is TRBJ2-2 and V is TRBV4-3, with 9 bases identical to TRBD1. The CDR3 runs to 16 residues. Germline lookup yields CDR1 LGHNA and CDR2 YSLEER. Trimming at V came to 5 bases and at J to 6 bases, leaving 10 bases not matched to a gene. CDR3 DNA: TGCGCCAGCAGCGAACGGACAGGGGATTACGCCGGGGAGCTGTTTTTT. This encodes CASSERTGDYAGELFF.

The chain joins TRBV20-1 to TRBJ2-5, with 7 bases aligning to TRBD2. This CDR3 is 12 amino acids long. Germline loops: CDR1 DFQATT, CDR2 SNEGSKA (reference sequence). The junction had 0 bases not matched to a gene; V was cut back by 2 bases and J by 3 bases. The CDR3 DNA is TGCAGTGCTAGAAGCGGGGAAGAGACCCAGTACTTC. Amino acid sequence: CSARSGEETQYF.

This clonotype was seen only a few times. This chain joins TRBV7-2 and TRBJ2-3; 8 bases fit TRBD1. This CDR3 has 17 residues. V gave up 2 bases and J gave up 2 bases; unmatched junction bases: 9. The germline V gene has CDR1 SGHTA and CDR2 FQGNSA. The CDR3 sequence: CASSLHGQGPPTDTQYF. The CDR3, as DNA: TGTGCCAGCAGCTTACATGGACAGGGACCTCCCACAGATACGCAGTATTTT.

The V and J genes are TRBV7-9 and TRBJ2-1; D unclear. The CDR3 contains 17 residues. In germline, CDR1 is SEHNR, CDR2 FQNEAQ (reference sequence). V lost 4 bases to trimming and J lost 0 bases, with 16 bases between them. The CDR3 DNA sequence: TGTGCCAGCAGCTCCACGGCGGTAACCTACTCCTACAATGAGCAGTTCTTC. It codes for CASSSTAVTYSYNEQFF.

CDR3 amino acids: CASSSSSPYNEQFF. The DNA for the CDR3 is TGCGCCAGCAGTAGTTCTAGCCCCTACAATGAGCAGTTCTTC. V and J are TRBV5-1 and TRBJ2-1, with D possibly TRBD2 on 5 matching bases. The germline V and J ends were trimmed by 5 bases and 2 bases, with 11 bases remaining between them. This CDR3 contains 14 residues. Per the germline V gene, CDR1 is SGHRS and CDR2 is YFSETQ.

The chain combines TRBV28 with TRBJ2-7; TRBD1 agrees at 9 bases. The CDR3 totals 14 residues. The V segment lost 7 bases and the J segment 0 bases; nucleotides outside the gene matches: 4. Germline lookup yields CDR1 MDHEN and CDR2 SYDVKM. DNA of the CDR3: TGTGCCAGCACAGGGACAGGGATCTCCTACGAGCAGTACTTC. Protein product: CASTGTGISYEQYF.

This clonotype has just a few counts. The V and J genes are TRBV3-1 and TRBJ2-7; D is uncertain. Germline CDR1 reads LGHDT; CDR2 reads YNNKEL (reference sequence). The V end was cut by 1 base, the J end by 4 bases, with 14 bases between. This CDR3 contains 15 residues. The CDR3 region has the DNA TGTGCCAGCAGCCAAGCCCCCGGGCGTTCGTACGAGCAGTACTTC. Its protein is CASSQAPGRSYEQYF.

This clonotype was observed a handful of times. This rearrangement joins TRBV5-4 to TRBJ2-1; 10 bases are a match to TRBD2. Germline CDR1 is SGHNT and CDR2 is YYREEE (reference sequence). The CDR3 loop spans 16 amino acids. J lost 9 bases, V lost 2 bases, and 11 bases had no gene match. CDR3 loop: CASSFAGLAGVGEQFF. The CDR3 nucleotides are TGTGCCAGCAGCTTCGCGGGCCTAGCGGGAGTAGGTGAGCAGTTCTTC.

This clonotype was recorded a few times. The chain employs TRBV5-5 and TRBJ2-5, with 12 bases lining up with TRBD2. The germline gives CDR1 SGHKS, CDR2 YYEKEE (reference sequence). This CDR3 region has 16 residues. V lost 2 bases to trimming and J lost 4 bases; unmatched junction nucleotides: 6. CDR3 DNA sequence: TGTGCCAGCAGCTTAGCTAGCGGGGGGGCCGGAGAGACCCAGTACTTC. It yields the protein CASSLASGGAGETQYF.

This clonotype was counted between two and nine times. This sequence joins TRBV2 and TRBJ2-1; D is unclear. V was pared by 7 bases and J by 0 bases, with 16 bases between. Germline V CDR1 and CDR2: SNHLY, FYNNEI. CDR3 length: 16 residues. CDR3 loop: CASTTPLFSSYNEQFF. The CDR3 DNA reads as TGTGCCAGCACCACCCCCCTCTTTAGCTCCTACAATGAGCAGTTCTTC.

This clonotype has a handful of counts. The chain carries TRBV4-1 and TRBJ1-2; weak D call: TRBD1 (5 bases). Trimming took off 0 bases at V and 8 bases at J, with 13 bases between the two ends. Germline-derived CDR1 and CDR2 are MGHRA and YSYEKL. This CDR3 has 14 amino acids. Here the CDR3 DNA reads TGCGCCAGCAGCCAAGATGCGGGGGTCGGGGGCTACACCTTC. This encodes CASSQDAGVGGYTF.

The chain recombines TRBV5-1 with TRBJ2-5; a possible D gene is TRBD2 (6 bases). The CDR3 spans 15 residues. Germline V CDR1 and CDR2: SGHRS, YFSETQ. V was clipped by 7 bases and J by 0 bases, with 16 bases between them. The CDR3 here is CASAGGGAYQETQYF. The CDR3 DNA reads TGCGCCAGCGCAGGAGGCGGGGCGTACCAAGAGACCCAGTACTTC.

This clonotype was detected only a few times. The V call is TRBV27, the J call TRBJ1-2, with 9 positions matching TRBD1. This CDR3 contains 12 residues. CDR1 is MNHEY and CDR2 is SMNVEV in the germline V gene (reference sequence). The V segment lost 10 bases and the J segment 5 bases; nucleotides outside the gene matches: 5. CDR3 sequence reads: CATGTGTYGYTF. CDR3 coding DNA: TGTGCCACCGGGACAGGGACATATGGCTACACCTTC.

This clonotype was counted only a few times. The CDR3 bases are TGTGCCAGCAGTTTTGGGGCCGAAACTACTGAAGCTTTCTTT. Amino acids: CASSFGAETTEAFF. The chain has TRBV12-3 or TRBV12-4 and TRBJ1-1, with D possibly matching TRBD1 (5 bases). CDR3 size: 14 residues. V lost 3 bases to trimming and J lost 5 bases, with 13 bases between them.

V gene TRBV21-1 combines with J gene TRBJ1-1; the tabulated D call, TRBD1, remains unverified against the DNA. TRBV21-1 is noted as a pseudogene. CDR3 length equals 14 residues. The chain's CDR3 is CASSNARGRREAFF. The DNA of the CDR3 is TGTGCCAGCAGCAATGCCCGGGGACGACGTGAAGCTTTCTTT.

The J gene is TRBJ1-2, the V gene TRBV7-2, with TRBD1 identical over 11 bases. The length of the CDR3 is 14 residues. The ends lost 4 bases at V and 7 bases at J; junction bases unmatched: 5. CDR1 is SGHTA and CDR2 is FQGNSA in the germline V gene. DNA of the CDR3: TGTGCCAGCAGCTCCTGGACAGGGGGCAGTGGCTACACCTTC. Translating gives CASSSWTGGSGYTF.

This rearrangement joins TRBV11-2 to TRBJ2-1; D is ambiguous. The V end lost 1 base, the J end lost 0 bases, and 13 bases lay between the germline ends. Germline V gene sequence: CDR1 SGHAT, CDR2 FQNNGV. The CDR3 has 17 residues. The CDR3 bases are TGTGCCAGCAGCTTAGGGGTCTCCGTACCCTCCTACAATGAGCAGTTCTTC. Translation: CASSLGVSVPSYNEQFF. The full variable domain, rest sourced from reference TRBV11-2 and TRBJ2-1, is EAGVAQSPRYKIIEKRQSVAFWCNPISGHATLYWYQQILGQGPKLLIQFQNNGVVDDSQLPKDRFSAERLKGVDSTLKIQPAKLEDSAVYLCASSLGVSVPSYNEQFFGPGTRLTVL.

This rearrangement joins TRBV15 to TRBJ2-7, with a weak D call TRBD1 (6 bases). Trimming removed 1 base from V and 0 bases from J, with 10 bases in between. The germline gives CDR1 LNHNV, CDR2 YYDKDF (reference sequence). This CDR3 spans 15 amino acids. CDR3 in DNA: TGTGCCACCAGCAGAGGCGACAGGAACTCCTACGAGCAGTACTTC. This translates into CATSRGDRNSYEQYF.

The chain carries TRBV3-1 and TRBJ2-7; D ambiguous. Per germline, CDR1 LGHDT and CDR2 YNNKEL (reference sequence). Trimming took off 0 bases at V and 6 bases at J, with 12 bases between the two ends. There are 14 residues in the CDR3. CDR3: CASSQDGQYGEQYF. The CDR3 coding sequence is TGTGCCAGCAGCCAAGACGGGCAGTACGGCGAGCAGTACTTC.